Listed below are T cell receptor beta chains from one sample, sequenced in a study of metastatic and nonmetastatic thyroid tumors. TCRdb reanalyzed the PCR reads via MiXCR. Seen here are nearly 25,000 clones, approximately 24% observed once, and the top ten hold around 19%. Sequenced input: blood. Source of these receptors: a male donor with papillary thyroid cancer or a benign thyroid nodule (not recorded which). Some clones in this sample may be carry-over from other donors' samples. The CDR3 runs from the conserved cysteine through the conserved F or W. The D gene is left open where the match is weak. Size values are once, few and many counts, or a class for expanded clones, and some rows have none.

TRBV9,-,TRBJ2-2,-,CDSSVGGEINTGELFF,TGTGACAGCAGCGTAGGTGGTGAGATCAACACCGGGGAGCTGTTTTTT
TRBV2,-,TRBJ1-3,-,CASRAAGNTIYF,TGTGCCAGTAGGGCCGCAGGAAACACCATATATTTT
TRBV18,-,TRBJ2-7,many,CASSLALGGEQYF,TGTGCCAGCTCCCTCGCCCTAGGAGGCGAGCAGTACTTC
TRBV2,-,TRBJ2-2,many,CASSLGLAGGELFF,TGTGCCAGCAGTCTCGGGTTAGCCGGCGGGGAGCTGTTTTTT
TRBV28,-,TRBJ1-3,many,CASSPYTGIGNTIYF,TGTGCCAGCAGTCCCTACACAGGGATCGGAAACACCATATATTTT
TRBV6-1,-,TRBJ1-3,many,CASRRDSSGNTIYF,TGTGCCAGCAGACGGGACTCCTCTGGAAACACCATATATTTT
TRBV5-1,TRBD1,TRBJ2-2,many,CASSPGQGTNTGELFF,TGCGCCAGCAGCCCCGGACAGGGAACGAACACCGGGGAGCTGTTTTTT
TRBV9,-,TRBJ2-3,-,CASIISGTVTDTQYF,TGTGCCAGTATCATCTCCGGGACTGTTACAGATACGCAGTATTTT
TRBV6-2/TRBV6-3,-,TRBJ2-3,-,CASSLGVWGDTQYF,TGTGCCAGCAGTTTGGGGGTGTGGGGAGATACGCAGTATTTT
TRBV5-1,-,TRBJ2-2,once,CSSKGGGAGELFF,TGCTCCAGTAAAGGCGGGGGCGCCGGGGAGCTGTTTTTT
TRBV28,-,TRBJ1-1,-,CASSLWAGRVTEAFF,TGTGCCAGCAGTTTATGGGCGGGGAGGGTCACTGAAGCTTTCTTT
TRBV27,TRBD1,TRBJ2-2,many,CASNTPGQGTGELFF,TGTGCCAGCAATACCCCGGGACAGGGGACCGGGGAGCTGTTTTTT
TRBV27,TRBD2,TRBJ2-1,many,CASSLTAGFLDEQFF,TGTGCCAGCAGTTTAACAGCGGGGTTTTTGGATGAGCAGTTCTTC
TRBV29-1,-,TRBJ2-1,many,CSVAPAGYNEQFF,TGCAGCGTTGCCCCAGCGGGCTACAATGAGCAGTTCTTC
TRBV3-1,-,TRBJ2-7,many,CASSLESYEQYF,TGTGCCAGCAGCCTCGAGTCCTACGAGCAGTACTTC
TRBV6-1,-,TRBJ1-5,few,CASRKGYNQPQHF,TGTGCCAGCAGAAAGGGGTACAATCAGCCCCAGCATTTT
TRBV6-5,-,TRBJ1-3,-,CASRLGTSGRGNTIYF,TGTGCCAGCAGACTCGGGACATCTGGACGGGGAAACACCATATATTTT
TRBV18,TRBD2,TRBJ2-1,-,CASSPFAGGGKEQFF,TGTGCCAGCTCACCGTTTGCGGGAGGCGGGAAAGAGCAGTTCTTC
TRBV14,TRBD1,TRBJ2-1,-,CASSPQGTGLDNEQSF,TGTGCCAGCAGCCCACAAGGGACAGGGCTTGACAATGAGCAGTCCTTC
TRBV11-1,-,TRBJ1-4,-,CASSLVGTGGVVGEKLFF,TGTGCCAGTAGCTTAGTCGGTACAGGTGGCGTTGTAGGCGAAAAACTGTTTTTT
TRBV28,-,TRBJ1-3,medium-sized,CASKAGTSGNTIYF,TGTGCCAGCAAGGCGGGGACCTCTGGAAACACCATATATTTT
TRBV20-1,TRBD2,TRBJ2-5,-,CSAERAGEETQYF,TGCAGTGCTGAACGAGCGGGAGAGGAGACTCAGTACTTC
TRBV20-1,-,TRBJ2-7,-,CSAKDRYSYEQYF,TGCAGTGCTAAAGACAGGTACTCCTACGAGCAGTACTTC
TRBV11-3,-,TRBJ1-2,-,CASRAEKSASIDTF,TGTGCCAGCAGAGCTGAAAAATCGGCCAGCATCGACACCTTC
TRBV6-1,TRBD2,TRBJ2-3,-,CASLLAGGLDTQYF,TGTGCCAGCCTTCTAGCGGGGGGGCTAGATACGCAGTATTTT
TRBV25-1,TRBD2,TRBJ2-5,few,CASSWGLAEKETQYF,TGTGCCAGCAGTTGGGGACTAGCGGAAAAAGAGACCCAGTACTTC
TRBV11-1,-,TRBJ2-6,-,CASSLARRTNVLTF,TGTGCCAGCAGCTTAGCGCGACGTACCAACGTCCTGACTTTC
TRBV28,TRBD1,TRBJ1-2,-,CASTLQGAVCYTF,TGTGCCAGCACCCTACAGGGGGCAGTTTGCTACACCTTC
TRBV2,TRBD1,TRBJ1-1,few,CASFGQGAPNTEAFF,TGTGCCAGCTTTGGACAGGGGGCCCCGAACACTGAAGCTTTCTTT
TRBV7-2,-,TRBJ2-7,medium-sized,CASSPPGSYEQYF,TGTGCCAGCAGCCCCCCGGGGTCCTACGAGCAGTACTTC
TRBV10-3,TRBD1,TRBJ2-7,few,CAITPGQGIYEQYF,TGTGCCATCACCCCAGGACAGGGGATTTACGAGCAGTACTTC
TRBV18,-,TRBJ1-3,many,CASSPAETSGNTIYF,TGTGCCAGCTCCCCAGCCGAGACAAGTGGAAACACCATATATTTT
TRBV28,TRBD1,TRBJ2-7,medium-sized,CASRSPLQGDGEQYF,TGTGCCAGCAGATCCCCTTTACAGGGGGACGGAGAGCAGTACTTC
TRBV7-8,-,TRBJ2-2,-,CASSLDRAGYTGELFF,TGTGCCAGCAGCTTAGACCGGGCAGGGTATACCGGGGAGCTGTTTTTT
TRBV6-2/TRBV6-3,-,TRBJ2-3,-,CASSFGGPKDTNYF,TGTGCCAGCAGTTTCGGAGGGCCCAAAGATACGAACTATTTT
TRBV18,-,TRBJ1-5,once,CASPGEINQPQHF,TGTGCCAGCCCAGGGGAGATCAATCAGCCCCAGCATTTT
TRBV5-1,TRBD2,TRBJ2-7,once,CASSLTAGGGYEQYF,TGCGCCAGCAGCTTGACAGCGGGCGGGGGGTACGAGCAGTACTTC
TRBV3-1,TRBD1,TRBJ1-6,many,CASSQSIRDRGGSPLHF,TGTGCCAGCAGCCAAAGTATCCGGGACAGGGGAGGTTCACCCCTCCACTTT
TRBV6-1,TRBD2,TRBJ2-7,few,CASSSTSDLAYEQYF,TGTGCCAGCAGTTCAACTAGCGACCTAGCCTACGAGCAGTACTTC
TRBV27,TRBD2,TRBJ2-7,many,CASSPTRLASDEQYF,TGTGCCAGCAGTCCCACCCGACTAGCCAGCGACGAGCAGTACTTC
TRBV28,-,TRBJ2-5,many,CASFSGGSKTQYF,TGTGCCAGCTTCAGTGGAGGTTCAAAGACCCAGTACTTC
TRBV6-2/TRBV6-3,-,TRBJ1-5,few,CASSYSLSSNHPQHF,TGTGCCAGCAGTTACTCTCTTTCTAGCAATCATCCCCAGCATTTT